This T cell receptor (beta chain) was profiled in a study of control samples from healthy donors and cancer patients. Sequencing was performed with immunoSEQ multiplex PCR; in TCRdb, only in-frame clones are kept and a portion is missing. Among some 220,000 clones listed, about 93% were seen once. The CDR3 runs 14 residues. CDR1 is SGHAT and CDR2 is FQNNGV in the germline V gene. Trimming removed 1 base from V and 7 bases from J; junction bases left unmatched: 6. The V call is TRBV11-2, the J call TRBJ1-1; TRBD1 matches at 7 bases. This receptor was obtained from a man aged 50-60 years in good health. The sample was blood. The CDR3 region has the DNA TGTGCCAGCAGCTTAGCCGCAGGGGGGGTTGAAGCTTTCTTT. Translating it yields CASSLAAGGVEAFF.